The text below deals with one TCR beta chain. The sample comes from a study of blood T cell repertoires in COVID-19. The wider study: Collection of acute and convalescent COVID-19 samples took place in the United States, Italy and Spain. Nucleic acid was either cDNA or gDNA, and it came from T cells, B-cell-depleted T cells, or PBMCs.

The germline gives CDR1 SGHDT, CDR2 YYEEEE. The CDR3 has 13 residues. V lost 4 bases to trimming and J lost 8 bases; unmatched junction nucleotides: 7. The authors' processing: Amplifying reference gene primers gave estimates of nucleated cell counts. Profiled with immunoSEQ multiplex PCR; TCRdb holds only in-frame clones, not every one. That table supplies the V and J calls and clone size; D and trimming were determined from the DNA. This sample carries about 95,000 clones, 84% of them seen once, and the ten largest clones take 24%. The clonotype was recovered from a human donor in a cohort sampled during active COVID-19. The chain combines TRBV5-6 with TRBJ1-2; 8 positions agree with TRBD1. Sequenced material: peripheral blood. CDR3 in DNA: TGTGCCAGCAGCCGGACAGGGTTTTTCGGCTACACCTTC. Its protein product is CASSRTGFFGYTF.